This T cell receptor (beta chain) was identified in a study of T cell responses to AZD1222 COVID-19 vaccine. Regarding the study as a whole: Every sample of the repertoires postdated the peak T cell response. Variant regions that are unmutated are reportedly the target of nearly half of spike-specific TCRs. A mostly white British donor set with more females was recruited, and clonal diversity was possibly underestimated. Spike-specific TCR breadth and depth both grew after two AZD1222 doses.

Note on this clone: Its antigen is unidentified.

Assay: immunoSEQ multiplex PCR; the TCRdb copy retains only in-frame clones and omits some. The sample holds over 150,000 clones, just over 90% seen once. The sequencing here drew on peripheral blood, taken on day 0 of MenACWY control vaccination. The sequence came from an adult in good health.

The CDR3 nucleotides are TGTGCCAGCAGTTTATCGATTGCGCTCGCGAACACCGGGGAGCTGTTTTTT. It encodes CASSLSIALANTGELFF. This chain joins TRBV27 and TRBJ2-2, with D hard to call. The CDR3 sequence is 17 residues long. CDR1 MNHEY and CDR2 SMNVEV come from the germline V gene (reference sequence). V was clipped by 0 bases and J by 0 bases, with 11 bases between them.